This T cell receptor beta chain was observed in a study of cytomegalovirus exposure and HLA in healthy donors (dated by TCRdb to about 2017). Regarding the research as a whole: An earlier analysis of several hundred of the donors reported 276 Gb of sequence data and 100 million to 140 million unique TCR beta sequences from 150 million to 200 million T cells. The study used immunosequencing to profile the T cell repertoires of approximately 650 subjects and linked those repertoires to cytomegalovirus serostatus. High-throughput TCR immunosequencing, statistical association of individual TCRs with disease status, and machine learning were combined to predict cytomegalovirus infection status. Along with the roughly 670-subject first cohort, a separate validation cohort of around 110 different subjects was used. In an earlier analysis of roughly 580 of the donors, high-throughput TCR beta sequencing was used to judge whether each TCR beta V gene segment behaved as functional or pseudogenic. Of the roughly 400 genotyped donors, 80% to 90% were placed in the genetic ancestry cluster associated with self-reported Caucasian donors. An early release that covered fewer than 800 HLA-typed donors contained approximately 290 gigabases of sequencing data and around 80 million unique TCR sequences. About 5 DR-DQ haplotypes were handled as single units for association and clustering, since linkage in the cohort was strong. Every discovery cohort repertoire had been produced on one sequencing platform. Donor age, sex, ethnicity and CMV serostatus were compiled together with the repertoire data. A later analysis re-analyzed previously published TCR beta repertoires from 666 donors and added high-resolution HLA genotyping to study TCR occurrence patterns. Both class I and class II loci were covered by HLA typing, at four-digit resolution. Genome-wide SNP genotypes for about three fifths of the roughly 700 donors were used in a later genetic analysis, which treated that subset as a discovery cohort. Among about 360 genotyped donors of the cohort, an average of roughly 240,000 unique TCR beta nucleotide sequences were sequenced per donor, roughly a sixth of them non-productive. Rather than using new phenotypic data, the later analysis identified candidate immune exposures from TCR beta sequences and from how often those sequences occurred across donors. The number of typed donors differed by locus: about 620-640 for A, B, C, DRB1 and DQB1; approximately 520 for DQA1; about 600 for DPA1; and roughly 450 for DPB1. The aim of the study was to test whether cataloging public T cell receptors could identify signatures of past pathogen exposure. Broad study findings and their caveats: In an earlier analysis of 450 to 750 of the donors, most TCR beta V segments appeared in productive rearrangements about 87% or about 30% of the time, broadly matching IMGT annotations. Compared with the roughly 670-donor mean, donors in an Asian-associated ancestry cluster had fewer N-insertions in productive TCRs, according to a later genetic analysis. According to a later analysis, most CMV-associated TCR beta chains appeared to be HLA-restricted, and the HLA associations seemed to be driven largely by CMV exposure. While some public TCRs were present in many individuals, most TCR sequences turned up only very rarely across donors. Some IMGT-functional V segments, including TRBV6-2 and TRBV6-3, could not be told apart with the 87-base-pair reads, so those segments were excluded. The earlier analysis of approximately 590 of the donors excluded some 15 rarely observed V segments, including chromosome 9 orphons, because counts were too low. Specific HLA alleles were associated with 15,000 to 20,000 TCR beta sequences at a false discovery rate of 0.05 in a later analysis. Only TCR beta chains were sequenced in this cohort, and the absence of alpha or paired-chain data limited detectable features. A few of the identified cytomegalovirus-associated TCR beta chains were confirmed in vitro to be specific for cytomegalovirus antigens. A later analysis found that TCR association rates varied across HLA loci, with DRB1 alleles showing the most associated TCRs and HLA-C alleles the fewest. Cytomegalovirus status was reported to be diagnosed by the classifier with high specificity and sensitivity in both the original and validation cohorts. The study listed 150 to 200 TCR beta chains as associated with cytomegalovirus. In a later analysis, several top co-occurrence clusters were reported to appear linked to parvovirus B19, influenza, CMV and Epstein-Barr virus. A further reported finding was that TCR beta sequences accurately predicted the HLA-A and HLA-B alleles for most subjects in the first cohort. An association between a missense DCLRE1C variant and V-gene and J-gene trimming of TCR beta chains was found in a later genetic analysis and replicated in an independent cohort. Presence/absence analyses assumed roughly uniform sequencing depth across donors, an assumption that may not hold. A cluster of highly shared sequence variants was judged likely to be a technical artifact of the sequencing pipeline. When HLA alleles, especially DR and DQ, strongly co-occurred, attributing TCR associations to individual alleles was difficult. A later analysis found that HLA-associated TCR beta chains were more clonally expanded and had lower generation probabilities than equally common non-associated chains. Immune exposure information for the cohort was limited to CMV serostatus. Correlated functional status among segregating V segments might reflect linkage disequilibrium, but an unknown experimental factor could not be ruled out. The authors suggested that the approach could potentially be extended to other disease states and immunological phenotypes. Because HLA typing was missing for some donors at each locus, association tests included only the typed subset.

Library preparation was by the immunoSEQ multiplex PCR assay. A mixture of 60 forward primers for TCR Vbeta segments and 13 reverse primers for TCR Jbeta segments was used in the multiplex PCR. A multiplex PCR assay on genomic DNA amplified the CDR3 region of rearranged TCR beta genes. Amplified TCR beta libraries were sequenced as 87-base-pair reads on the Illumina HiSeq System. As for the authors' bioinformatics: In a later analysis, 80 million or so unique TCR beta chains were counted across the approximately 620 repertoires, and around 11 million of these chains were shared by at least two donors. Raw reads were error-corrected and collapsed into unique sequences with a nearest-neighbor algorithm that merged closely related sequences to remove PCR and sequencing errors. V, D and J gene segments were assigned by aligning CDR3 sequences to IMGT reference sequences. For a sequence to be retained, at least a six-nucleotide match to both a V gene segment and a J gene segment was required. A rearrangement was called productive if the CDR3 had no stop codons and remained in frame with V and J, and every other rearrangement was called non-productive. Following IMGT convention, CDR3 was defined as the stretch from the second conserved V-encoded cysteine up to the conserved J-encoded phenylalanine. The earlier analysis of fewer than 700 of the donors excluded sequences that lacked an unambiguous match to a single V gene segment. An earlier analysis of fewer than 750 of the donors called V segments functional above 56.7% productive rearrangements and segregating when the between-donor standard deviation exceeded 5%. A statistical classification framework was built to diagnose cytomegalovirus status from the catalog of TCR beta chain sequences. In a later analysis, TCR nucleotide sequences were compared against IMGT/GENE-DB human TR gene sequences so that V and J genes could be assigned. A later analysis assigned CDR3 sequences and most-parsimonious VDJ recombination scenarios with the TCRdist pipeline. In a later analysis, each TCR beta chain was defined by its CDR3 amino acid sequence together with its V-gene family, and reads without a unique V-gene family were excluded. In a later analysis, 450 to 600 highly shared, low-generation-probability nucleotide sequences were removed to address suspected cross-contamination and a sequencing artifact. In a later analysis, a clonal expansion index for each public chain was calculated from normalized within-repertoire ranks of inferred template counts. In a later analysis, generation probabilities were computed using a VDJ recombination model fitted to out-of-frame rearrangements, and the results were checked against IGoR. In a later analysis, TCR-TCR, TCR-HLA and TCR-CMV co-occurrence was scored with hypergeometric tests, and a repertoire-size bias correction was applied to TCR pairs. In a later analysis, false discovery rates were estimated by permuting HLA or CMV assignments 20 times. In a later analysis, co-occurring TCRs were grouped using DBSCAN, and TCRdist sequence similarity was added for clustering within HLA-allele-positive subsets. Co-occurrence clustering excluded repertoires with fewer than 30,000 or more than 120,000 public chains, plus five with anomalous nucleotide sharing. The table comes from immuneACCESS by way of TCRdb, which keeps in-frame sequences with V and J called. Part of the clones is missing from these tables; in studies checked, under half for an unresolved V gene and the rest for unknown reasons. That table gives V, J and clone size, and the DNA gave D and trimming. Present in this sample are about 78,000 clones, roughly 84% of which were seen just once. Of the sample, roughly 2.3% falls within the top ten clones.

For this clone: This receptor's antigen is unknown. The input lacks base qualities; no much larger clone sits a single base away.

CDR1 is given as SGHVS and CDR2 as FNYEAQ, both from the germline V gene. The CDR3, from cysteine to phenylalanine, totals 16 residues. CDR3 DNA only is kept here, 48 bases in frame from base 1. V has 5 bases trimmed and J has 4 bases trimmed; junction bases matching no gene number 6. The cohort consisted of 666 healthy bone marrow donors. Cohort members were all nominally healthy when sampled, although unrecorded immune exposures were likely present. The donor tested CMV seronegative, placing the donor among the 350 or so seronegative members of the cohort. Every donor gave a peripheral blood sample, and the peripheral blood mononuclear cells from that sample were used for TCR beta sequencing. The Qiagen DNeasy Blood Extraction Kit was used to extract genomic DNA from the blood cell samples.

The TCR comes from a woman aged 45-65 years in good health and CMV-seronegative. This chain is built from TRBV7-6 and TRBJ1-6, and TRBD1 aligns with 9 junction nucleotides. Material for sequencing was PBMCs. The CDR3 in this case is CASSLSGQGYNSPLHF. In nucleotide form, the sequence is TGTGCCAGCAGCCTTTCGGGACAGGGTTATAATTCACCCCTCCACTTT.